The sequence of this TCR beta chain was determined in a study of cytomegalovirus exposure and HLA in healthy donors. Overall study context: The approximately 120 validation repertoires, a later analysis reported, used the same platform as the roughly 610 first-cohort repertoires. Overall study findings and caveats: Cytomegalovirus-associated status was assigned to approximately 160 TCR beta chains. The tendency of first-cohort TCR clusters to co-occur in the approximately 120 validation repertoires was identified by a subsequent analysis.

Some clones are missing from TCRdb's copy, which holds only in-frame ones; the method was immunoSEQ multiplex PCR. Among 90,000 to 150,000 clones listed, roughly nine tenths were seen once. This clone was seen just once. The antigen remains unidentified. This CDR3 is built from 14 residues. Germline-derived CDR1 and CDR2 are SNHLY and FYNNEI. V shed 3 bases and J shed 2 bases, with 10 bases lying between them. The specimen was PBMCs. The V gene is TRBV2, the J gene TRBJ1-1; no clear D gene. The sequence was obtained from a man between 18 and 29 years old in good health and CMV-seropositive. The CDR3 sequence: CASSDGLLNTEAFF. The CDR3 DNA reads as TGTGCCAGCAGTGATGGACTACTAAACACTGAAGCTTTCTTT.